The T cell receptor beta chain under discussion was sequenced for a study of blood T cell repertoires in COVID-19. The wider study: From the United States, Italy and Spain came samples of acute and convalescent COVID-19. T cells, B-cell-depleted T cells, or PBMCs supplied cDNA or gDNA.

Study processing details: Reference gene primer amplification yielded estimated nucleated cell counts. The repertoire was sequenced with immunoSEQ multiplex PCR; TCRdb's copy has only in-frame clones and lacks some. V and J calls and clone size are those listed in that table; D and trimming were worked out from the DNA. The top ten clones hold 13% of a sample with 130,000 to 150,000 clones, 80% of them seen once. The junction had 8 bases not matched to a gene; V was cut back by 5 bases and J by 7 bases. The CDR3 length is 15 residues. The germline CDR1 and CDR2 sequences are SEHNR and FQNEAQ (reference sequence).

The receptor's source is a man between 60 and 70 years old with active or convalescent COVID-19. This chain connects TRBV7-9 to TRBJ1-6; the match to TRBD1 covers 7 bases. Sequencing was carried out using peripheral blood. CDR3 amino acids: CASSPTRQGNSPLHF. The CDR3 DNA sequence: TGTGCCAGCAGCCCTACTCGACAGGGAAATTCACCCCTCCACTTT.